These T cell receptor beta chains were read from a single sample in a study of blood T cell repertoires in COVID-19. Assay: immunoSEQ multiplex PCR; the TCRdb copy retains only in-frame clones and omits some. Found here are 30,000 to 35,000 clones, 87% of them singletons; the top ten hold around 15%. Material for sequencing was peripheral blood. The receptors come from a man aged 55 to 69 with active COVID-19. The CDR3 runs from the conserved cysteine through the conserved F or W. The D gene is left open where the match is weak. The size of a clone is reported for some rows only, either as once, few or many, or as a class for expanded clones.

len,d_gene,j_gene,v_gene,abundance,CDR3aa,CDR3nt
11,.,TRBJ2-1,TRBV30,.,CAWSVGAEQFF,TGTGCCTGGAGTGTAGGGGCTGAGCAGTTCTTC
14,TRBD1,TRBJ2-5,TRBV5-1,.,CASSLRTGEETQYF,TGCGCCAGCAGCTTAAGGACAGGGGAAGAGACCCAGTACTTC
18,TRBD1,TRBJ2-7,TRBV19,.,CASSIRGQGASQTYEQYF,TGTGCCAGTAGTATAAGGGGACAGGGGGCCTCTCAGACCTACGAGCAGTACTTC
14,.,TRBJ2-6,TRBV14,once,CASSQSSGANVLTF,TGTGCCAGCAGCCAGTCGTCTGGGGCCAACGTCCTGACTTTC
13,TRBD1,TRBJ2-7,TRBV10-3,.,CAISEQGAYEQYF,TGTGCCATCAGTGAGCAGGGGGCCTACGAGCAGTACTTC
15,.,TRBJ1-3,TRBV5-5,.,CASSLLGEPGNTIYF,TGTGCCAGCAGCTTGCTCGGGGAACCTGGAAACACCATATATTTT
12,.,TRBJ2-1,TRBV6-5,.,CASSNLRAEQFF,TGTGCCAGCAGTAATCTGCGTGCTGAGCAGTTCTTC
12,.,TRBJ1-4,TRBV2,.,CASSTGFEKLFF,TGTGCCAGTTCGACGGGGTTTGAAAAACTGTTTTTT
16,.,TRBJ2-1,TRBV7-3,once,CASSLIRRHTRGEQFF,TGTGCCAGCAGCTTAATTCGAAGGCACACGCGAGGTGAGCAGTTCTTC
13,TRBD1,TRBJ2-3,TRBV30,.,CAWGTGGTDTQYF,TGTGCCTGGGGGACAGGCGGCACAGATACGCAGTATTTT
15,TRBD2,TRBJ2-1,TRBV7-6,.,CASSSPAGAGNEQFF,TGTGCCAGCAGCTCCCCAGCGGGGGCCGGCAATGAGCAGTTCTTC
18,TRBD1,TRBJ1-4,TRBV5-8,few,CASSLDLSYRGVGEKLFF,TGTGCCAGCAGCTTGGACCTTTCTTACAGGGGCGTAGGAGAAAAACTGTTTTTT
13,.,TRBJ1-1,TRBV6-5,.,CASRPPGLAEAFF,TGTGCCAGCAGACCCCCAGGGTTGGCTGAAGCTTTCTTT
18,TRBD2,TRBJ2-6,TRBV14,few,CASSQGGVWAPGANVLTF,TGTGCCAGCAGCCAGGGAGGGGTCTGGGCCCCTGGGGCCAACGTCCTGACTTTC
13,.,TRBJ2-7,TRBV5-6,.,CASSLVLSHEQYF,TGTGCCAGCAGCTTGGTGCTATCCCACGAGCAGTACTTC
16,TRBD2,TRBJ2-3,TRBV6-4,.,CASSDFSGGGTDTQYF,TGTGCCAGCAGTGACTTTAGCGGCGGGGGGACAGATACGCAGTATTTT
16,TRBD2,TRBJ2-2,TRBV15,.,CATKPPGLANTGELFF,TGTGCCACAAAACCGCCGGGACTAGCAAATACCGGGGAGCTGTTTTTT
12,.,TRBJ2-1,TRBV6-1,.,CASSEDRDEQFF,TGTGCCAGCAGTGAAGACAGGGATGAGCAGTTCTTC
15,.,TRBJ2-7,TRBV27,.,CASSQAWGGAYEQYF,TGTGCCAGCAGCCAGGCCTGGGGGGGGGCATACGAGCAGTACTTC
18,.,TRBJ1-2,TRBV21-1,.,CASSKDGQGGRDIKGYTF,TGTGCCAGCAGCAAAGACGGACAGGGGGGACGGGATATAAAGGGCTACACCTTC
16,TRBD2,TRBJ2-1,TRBV6-2/TRBV6-3,.,CASSSWTSGGRNEQFF,TGTGCCAGCAGTTCCTGGACTAGCGGGGGCCGTAATGAGCAGTTCTTC
15,.,TRBJ2-7,TRBV9,.,CASSVEGGGSSEQYF,TGTGCCAGCAGCGTAGAGGGGGGCGGGAGTAGCGAGCAGTACTTC
16,.,TRBJ2-3,TRBV7-7,.,CASSLLGGDDLDTQYF,TGTGCCAGCAGCTTATTGGGCGGGGACGACCTGGATACGCAGTATTTT
12,.,TRBJ1-1,TRBV27,.,CASSGGGSEAFF,TGTGCCAGCAGCGGGGGTGGCTCTGAAGCTTTCTTT
15,TRBD1,TRBJ2-7,TRBV11-2,.,CASSPDRDRGYEQYF,TGTGCCAGCAGCCCGGACCGGGACAGGGGTTACGAGCAGTACTTC
13,.,TRBJ1-2,TRBV27,.,CASSGSPNYGYTF,TGTGCCAGCAGTGGCAGTCCTAACTATGGCTACACCTTC
18,.,TRBJ2-3,TRBV7-9,.,CASSLARDFTPTTDTQYF,TGTGCCAGCAGCTTAGCGCGGGACTTCACCCCAACGACAGATACGCAGTATTTT
19,TRBD2,TRBJ2-5,TRBV27,.,CASSLRGQASGMGGETQYF,TGTGCCAGCAGTTTAAGGGGGCAGGCTAGCGGGATGGGAGGGGAGACCCAGTACTTC
15,.,TRBJ2-7,TRBV7-3,.,CASSTRDGSSYEQYF,TGTGCCAGCAGCACCCGGGACGGGAGCTCCTACGAGCAGTACTTC
15,.,TRBJ2-1,TRBV18,.,CASSSPGLNYNEQFF,TGTGCCAGCTCATCCCCGGGACTTAACTACAATGAGCAGTTCTTC
16,TRBD2,TRBJ2-3,TRBV6-6,.,CASRSLTSGNADTQYF,TGTGCCAGCAGATCTCTCACTAGCGGGAATGCAGATACGCAGTATTTT
16,TRBD2,TRBJ2-1,TRBV9,.,CASSPPLQRGDNEQFF,TGTGCCAGCAGCCCTCCGTTGCAGCGGGGGGACAATGAGCAGTTCTTC
11,.,TRBJ1-1,TRBV6-5,once,CASSLGHEAFF,TGTGCCAGCAGTTTAGGACATGAAGCTTTCTTT
16,.,TRBJ2-1,TRBV6-4,.,CASSALGGAPYNEQFF,TGTGCCAGCAGTGCCCTAGGGGGAGCACCCTACAATGAGCAGTTCTTC
15,TRBD2,TRBJ2-5,TRBV9,once,CASSVGPGEGETQYF,TGTGCCAGCAGCGTAGGTCCGGGGGAGGGGGAGACCCAGTACTTC
16,TRBD2,TRBJ2-1,TRBV5-4,.,CASSSGTSGGSAEQFF,TGTGCCAGCAGCTCTGGGACTAGCGGGGGGTCGGCTGAGCAGTTCTTC
13,.,TRBJ1-1,TRBV2,.,CASRLPMNTEAFF,TGTGCCAGCAGACTTCCAATGAACACTGAAGCTTTCTTT
13,.,TRBJ2-5,TRBV5-5,.,CASSLASQGTQYF,TGTGCCAGCAGCTTGGCCTCCCAGGGGACCCAGTACTTC
14,.,TRBJ2-2,TRBV5-1,.,CASSFTGPTGELFF,TGCGCCAGCAGCTTTACAGGGCCCACCGGGGAGCTGTTTTTT
15,.,TRBJ2-5,TRBV24-1,.,CATRGPVWVKETQYF,TGTGCCACCAGGGGCCCAGTTTGGGTTAAAGAGACCCAGTACTTC
13,.,TRBJ2-5,TRBV2,.,CASRWDIQETQYF,TGTGCCAGCAGGTGGGACATCCAAGAGACCCAGTACTTC
15,.,TRBJ2-2,TRBV11-3,once,CASSRDGQNTGELFF,TGTGCCAGCAGCAGAGATGGGCAGAACACCGGGGAGCTGTTTTTT
13,.,TRBJ2-1,TRBV30,.,CAWSTGLPPVQFF,TGTGCCTGGAGTACAGGCCTACCTCCAGTGCAGTTCTTC
13,.,TRBJ2-1,TRBV15,.,CATSRPQGNEQFF,TGTGCCACCAGCAGACCCCAGGGAAATGAGCAGTTCTTC
13,TRBD1,TRBJ2-1,TRBV5-5,few,CASSPTGIDEQFF,TGTGCCAGCAGCCCGACAGGGATCGATGAGCAGTTCTTC
13,.,TRBJ2-7,TRBV4-2,.,CASSHIGVYEQYF,TGTGCCAGCAGCCACATAGGAGTTTACGAGCAGTACTTC
15,TRBD2,TRBJ2-1,TRBV6-2/TRBV6-3,.,CASSPLAGAYNEQFF,TGTGCCAGCAGTCCACTAGCGGGAGCTTACAATGAGCAGTTCTTC
15,TRBD2,TRBJ2-7,TRBV4-2,.,CASSQDSSGGLEQYF,TGTGCCAGCAGCCAAGATTCTAGCGGAGGCCTAGAGCAGTACTTC
15,.,TRBJ1-2,TRBV4-3,.,CASSPTKIVRDGYTF,TGCGCCAGCAGCCCGACGAAAATCGTACGGGATGGCTACACCTTC
17,.,TRBJ1-6,TRBV7-2,.,CASSRDSISSYNSPLHF,TGTGCCAGCAGCCGCGACAGCATTAGCTCCTATAATTCACCCCTCCACTTT
15,TRBD1,TRBJ2-2,TRBV19,.,CASSVTGGRVGELFF,TGTGCCAGTAGTGTGACAGGGGGCCGTGTCGGGGAGCTGTTTTTT
14,.,TRBJ2-3,TRBV6-5,once,CASSRGQSTDTQYF,TGTGCCAGCAGCCGCGGACAGAGCACAGATACGCAGTATTTT
17,TRBD1,TRBJ1-1,TRBV4-1,few,CASSQGAGTGLNTEAFF,TGCGCCAGCAGCCAAGGGGCCGGGACAGGGTTGAACACTGAAGCTTTCTTT
13,.,TRBJ2-2,TRBV7-2,once,CASSGRRRGELFF,TGTGCCAGCAGCGGGCGAAGGCGCGGGGAACTGTTTTTT
16,.,TRBJ1-6,TRBV4-3,.,CASSQGGQDYNSPLHF,TGCGCCAGCAGCCAAGGGGGGCAGGACTATAATTCACCCCTCCACTTT
14,.,TRBJ2-7,TRBV18,.,CASSPPSRSYEQYF,TGTGCCAGCTCACCACCGTCCCGCTCCTACGAGCAGTACTTC
18,.,TRBJ2-6,TRBV4-2,.,CASSQVEGSSSGANVLTF,TGTGCCAGCAGCCAAGTGGAGGGATCAAGCTCTGGGGCCAACGTCCTGACTTTC